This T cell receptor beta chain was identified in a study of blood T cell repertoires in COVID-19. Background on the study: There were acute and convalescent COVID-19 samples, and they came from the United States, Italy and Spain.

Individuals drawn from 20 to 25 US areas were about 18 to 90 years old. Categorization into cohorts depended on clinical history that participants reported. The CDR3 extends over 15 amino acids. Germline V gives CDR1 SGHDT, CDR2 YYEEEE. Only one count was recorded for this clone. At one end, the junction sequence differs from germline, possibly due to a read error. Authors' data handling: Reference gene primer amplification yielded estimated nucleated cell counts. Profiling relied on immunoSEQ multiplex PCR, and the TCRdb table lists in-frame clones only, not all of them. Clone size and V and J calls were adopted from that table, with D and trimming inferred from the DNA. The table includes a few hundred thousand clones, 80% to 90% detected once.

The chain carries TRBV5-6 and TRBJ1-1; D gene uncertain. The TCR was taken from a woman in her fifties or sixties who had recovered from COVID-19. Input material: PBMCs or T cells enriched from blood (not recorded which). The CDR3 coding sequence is TGTGCCAGCAGCCCCTCGAGCAACAGTAACACTGAAGCTTTTTTT. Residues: CASSPSSNSNTEAFF.